Many counts were recorded for the clone carrying this TCR beta chain. Its antigen remains unknown. Germline V gene sequence: CDR1 SGHVS, CDR2 FNYEAQ. The CDR3 totals 12 residues. V lost 2 bases, J lost 0 bases, and 1 base lay in between. TCRdb ran MiXCR on the reads and lists one entry per CDR3 protein. In the table there are about 76,000 distinct CDR3 sequences, 3% to 4.5% of which are singletons. This sample is part of a study of T cell repertoires in cytomegalovirus infection. At the level of the study: The public TCR beta signatures pointed to both CMV infection and matching HLA type. Study conclusions and caveats: Dominating the ex vivo response were TCR beta clonotypes that were CMV-specific and HLA-C-restricted.

This chain uses TRBV7-6 with TRBJ2-5; D is unclear. The sample comprised PBMCs. The origin of this receptor is a human donor in good health (CMV status not recorded). Some clones in this sample may be carry-over from other donors' samples. The CDR3 DNA reads as TGTGCCAGCAGCTTACACCAAGAGACCCAGTACTTC. Translation gives CASSLHQETQYF.